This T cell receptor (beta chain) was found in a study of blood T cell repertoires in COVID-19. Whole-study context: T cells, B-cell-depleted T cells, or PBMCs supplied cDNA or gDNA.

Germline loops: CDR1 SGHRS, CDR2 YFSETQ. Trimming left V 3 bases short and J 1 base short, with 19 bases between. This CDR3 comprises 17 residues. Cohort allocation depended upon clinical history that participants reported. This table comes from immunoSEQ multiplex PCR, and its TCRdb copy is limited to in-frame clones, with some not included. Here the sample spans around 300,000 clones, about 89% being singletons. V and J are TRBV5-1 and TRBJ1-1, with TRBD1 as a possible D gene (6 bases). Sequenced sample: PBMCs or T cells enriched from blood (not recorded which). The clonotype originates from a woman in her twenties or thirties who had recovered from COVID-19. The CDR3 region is CASSSGRGGQKNTEAFF. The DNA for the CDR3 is TGCGCCAGCAGCTCCGGACGGGGGGGCCAAAAGAACACTGAAGCTTTCTTT.